A single T cell receptor beta chain is shown here with its context. This record belongs to a study of cytomegalovirus exposure and HLA in healthy donors. The CDR3 length is 11 residues. Trimming pared 1 base from V and 9 bases from J, leaving 8 bases between. Germline CDR1 is GTSNPN and CDR2 is SVGIG (reference sequence). The PCR had 60 Vbeta and 13 Jbeta primers. TCRdb keeps only in-frame clones here, not all; method: immunoSEQ multiplex PCR. Altogether approximately 120,000 clones are present, roughly 72% being singletons, with the ten largest covering 4%. The V gene is TRBV30, the J gene TRBJ2-3, with D uncertain. Sequencing was performed on PBMCs. The receptor comes from a man aged 35-49 years in good health and CMV-seropositive. Written as DNA, the CDR3 is TGTGCCTGGAGTGCCGGAGAGACGCAGTATTTT. Translated, it gives CAWSAGETQYF.